These T cell receptor beta chains were read from a single sample in a study of blood T cell repertoires in COVID-19. The assay was immunoSEQ multiplex PCR, and TCRdb's table has in-frame clones only and misses some. The repertoire holds about 87,000 clones, with approximately 85% as singletons. Sequencing used peripheral blood. These receptors all stem from a woman older than 75 with COVID-19, enrolled during active disease. CDR3s include the opening cysteine and the closing phenylalanine or tryptophan.

j_call: TRBJ2-2
v_call: TRBV4-3
cdr3_aa: CASSLGTGYNTGELFF

j_call: TRBJ2-1
v_call: TRBV3-1/TRBV3-2
cdr3_aa: CASSPPTSGFPHEQFF

j_call: TRBJ2-5
v_call: TRBV7-2
cdr3_aa: CASSPLRETQYF

j_call: TRBJ2-7
v_call: TRBV4-2
cdr3_aa: CASSQEGGVYEQYF

j_call: TRBJ2-3
v_call: TRBV5-1
cdr3_aa: CASSLVAPTDTQYF

j_call: TRBJ2-7
v_call: TRBV23-1
cdr3_aa: CASSQSKAREGGDEQYF

j_call: TRBJ2-7
v_call: TRBV10-3
cdr3_aa: CAISDLGGAAEQYF

j_call: TRBJ2-2
v_call: TRBV7-7
cdr3_aa: CASSLRGGWGQENTGELFF

j_call: TRBJ2-7
v_call: TRBV2
cdr3_aa: CASSELSYEQYF

j_call: TRBJ2-3
v_call: TRBV5-1
cdr3_aa: CASGGRGRADTQYF